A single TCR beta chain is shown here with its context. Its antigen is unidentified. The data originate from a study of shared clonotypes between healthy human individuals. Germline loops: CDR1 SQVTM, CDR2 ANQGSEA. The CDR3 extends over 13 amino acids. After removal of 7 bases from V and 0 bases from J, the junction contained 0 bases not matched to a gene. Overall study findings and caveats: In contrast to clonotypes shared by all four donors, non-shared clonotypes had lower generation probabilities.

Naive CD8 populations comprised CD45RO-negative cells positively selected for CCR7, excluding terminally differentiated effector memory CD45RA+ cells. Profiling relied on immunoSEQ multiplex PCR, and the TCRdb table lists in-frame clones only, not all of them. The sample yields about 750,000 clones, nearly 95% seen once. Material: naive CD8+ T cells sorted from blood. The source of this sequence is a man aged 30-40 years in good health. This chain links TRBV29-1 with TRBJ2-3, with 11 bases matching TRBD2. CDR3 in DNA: TGCAGCGGGACTAGCGGGAGCACAGATACGCAGTATTTT. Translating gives CSGTSGSTDTQYF.